Sequencing of this T cell receptor (beta chain) was carried out in a study of blood T cell repertoires in COVID-19. About the study: The analysed material was cDNA or gDNA that came from T cells, B-cell-depleted T cells, or PBMCs.

In the authors' workflow: Amplification of reference gene primers provided the estimated nucleated cell counts. Profiled with immunoSEQ multiplex PCR; TCRdb holds only in-frame clones, not every one. The DNA was the basis for D and trimming; V, J and clone size are from that table. This sample has roughly 430,000 clones; roughly 84% occur once, and the top ten carry 1.4%. Trimming took off 5 bases at V and 4 bases at J, with 9 bases between the two ends. This CDR3 contains 12 residues. Germline V gene data show CDR1 as SQVTM and CDR2 as ANQGSEA. Participants reported their clinical history, and cohort assignment relied on those reports.

The chain combines TRBV29-1 with TRBJ1-5; no clear D gene. Sequenced sample: PBMCs or T cells enriched from blood (not recorded which). The sequence was collected from a woman between 18 and 30 years old who had been exposed to COVID-19. This chain's CDR3 is CSVQEGNQPQHF. In DNA form, the CDR3 reads TGCAGCGTTCAGGAAGGAAATCAGCCCCAGCATTTT.